These 28 T cell receptor beta chains originate from one sample sequenced in a study of blood T cell repertoires in COVID-19 (dated by TCRdb to about 2020). Preparation of the library involved the immunoSEQ multiplex PCR assay. The clones in this table, taken by TCRdb from immuneACCESS, are in-frame only. Not every clone is retained; where verified, under half of the shortfall comes from an unresolved V gene, and the cause of the rest is unknown. The sample includes approximately 220,000 clones, with about 85% observed a single time. Of the sample, around 20% is held by the ten largest clones. Sequencing used PBMCs or T cells enriched from blood (not recorded which). These receptor sequences come from a man in his forties who had recovered from COVID-19.

The chain is built from TRBV4-1 and TRBJ2-7; D might be TRBD2 (5 bases). Germline V gene data show CDR1 as MGHRA and CDR2 as YSYEKL. Deletions cut 1 base from V and 2 bases from J, with 12 bases between. The CDR3 covers 15 residues. CDR3 sequence: CASSQVQRLTYEQYF. CDR3 nucleotides: TGCGCCAGCAGCCAAGTCCAACGACTAACCTACGAGCAGTACTTC.

This sequence joins TRBV9 and TRBJ1-6; TRBD1 is a possible D gene (5 bases). Looked up from germline, CDR1 is SGDLS and CDR2 is YYNGEE. CDR3 length: 13 amino acids. Deletions cut 4 bases from V and 7 bases from J, with 9 bases between. The CDR3 here is CASSSRQNSPLHF. The CDR3 DNA reads TGTGCCAGCAGCTCTCGACAGAATTCACCCCTCCACTTT.

The rearrangement joins TRBV7-9 to TRBJ2-7, with 9 bases aligning to TRBD1. In germline, CDR1 is SEHNR, CDR2 FQNEAQ (reference sequence). V gave up 5 bases and J gave up 0 bases; unmatched junction bases: 5. The CDR3 runs to 15 residues. The CDR3 DNA reads TGTGCCAGCAGCCCCGGGACAGGGAGCTCCTACGAGCAGTACTTC. It yields the protein CASSPGTGSSYEQYF.

A few counts support this clone. Other nucleotide sequences from this sample produce the same CDR3. In DNA form, the CDR3 reads TGTGCCAGCAGTCCTAGCGGGAGTTCCTACGAGCAGTACTTC. Amino acid sequence: CASSPSGSSYEQYF. The chain carries TRBV28 and TRBJ2-7; 10 bases line up with TRBD2. There are 14 residues in the CDR3. Unmatched junction bases numbered 2, after V lost 5 bases and J lost 1 base. Per germline, CDR1 MDHEN and CDR2 SYDVKM.

The chain combines TRBV9 with TRBJ2-1; 8 bases align to TRBD2. CDR3 length: 16 amino acids. The V and J ends lost 4 bases and 0 bases, in that order; junction bases with no gene match: 6. Germline V lookup: CDR1 SGDLS, CDR2 YYNGEE. The CDR3 is CASSLGLGSSYNEQFF. In DNA form, the CDR3 reads TGTGCCAGCAGCTTGGGACTAGGTAGCTCCTACAATGAGCAGTTCTTC.

The chain recombines TRBV6-1 with TRBJ1-2; tentative D call: TRBD1 (5 bases). V was clipped by 1 base and J by 4 bases, with 16 bases between them. Germline lookup yields CDR1 MNHNS and CDR2 SASEGT. The CDR3 runs to 16 residues. As DNA, the CDR3 is TGTGCCAGCAGTGAAGTCGGGGGAGGGGCGATCTATGGCTACACCTTC. Its translation: CASSEVGGGAIYGYTF.

To note about this clone: A much larger clone lies a single base off, so this may be a read error. The V call is TRBV4-2, the J call TRBJ2-3; 14 nucleotides agree with TRBD2. The CDR3 has 18 amino acids. V lost 3 bases and J lost 0; bases outside the gene matches: 5. Germline assignment: CDR1 LGHNA and CDR2 YNFKEQ. CDR3 DNA: TGTGCCAGCAGCCAGGGACTAGCGGGAGAGCCTAGCACAGATACGCAGTATTTT. Protein product: CASSQGLAGEPSTDTQYF.

This chain connects TRBV6-1 to TRBJ2-1, with D perhaps TRBD2 (7 bases). V dropped 4 bases and J dropped 4 bases, with 20 bases sitting between them. CDR1 is MNHNS, CDR2 SASEGT, per germline. This CDR3 spans 17 amino acids. The CDR3 spells CASSGGTVGGVYNEQFF. The CDR3 bases are TGTGCCAGCAGTGGCGGGACCGTAGGGGGGGTTTACAATGAGCAGTTCTTC.

The chain links TRBV16 to TRBJ2-1; D is unclear. Germline CDR1 reads KGHSY; CDR2 reads FQNENV. This CDR3 spans 14 amino acids. V was trimmed by 0 bases and J by 6 bases, leaving 9 bases between them. CDR3 nucleotides: TGTGCCAGCAGCCAATCGCGCGGTGGCAATGAGCAGTTCTTC. Amino acid sequence: CASSQSRGGNEQFF.

The rearrangement joins TRBV5-1 to TRBJ2-7; the D gene is possibly TRBD2 (7 bases). Trimming cost V 7 bases and J 3 bases, with 23 bases left between them. This CDR3 is built from 16 residues. Per germline, CDR1 SGHRS and CDR2 YFSETQ. CDR3 region: CASGPLDSSGGYEQYF. The CDR3 nucleotides are TGCGCCAGCGGCCCTTTGGACAGCTCGGGGGGCTACGAGCAGTACTTC.

The J gene is TRBJ2-2, the V gene TRBV13; TRBD2 aligns across 11 bases. With 5 bases clipped from V and 4 bases from J, the junction kept 6 bases outside the gene matches. The CDR3 is 16 residues long. The germline CDR1 and CDR2 sequences are PRHDT and FYEKMQ (reference sequence). The CDR3 region is CASSISGRALTGELFF. The CDR3 DNA reads TGTGCCAGCAGCATTAGCGGGAGGGCCCTCACCGGGGAGCTGTTTTTT.

This chain uses TRBV19 with TRBJ1-5, with a tentative D call TRBD1 (6 bases). Trimming removed 6 bases from V and 0 bases from J, with 12 bases in between. Looked up from germline, CDR1 is LNHDA and CDR2 is SQIVND (reference sequence). The CDR3 sequence is 15 residues long. CDR3 sequence reads: CASRMTGYSNQPQHF. The CDR3 DNA reads TGTGCCAGTAGGATGACAGGTTATAGCAATCAGCCCCAGCATTTT.

The chain joins TRBV29-1 to TRBJ2-2; TRBD1 matches at 8 bases. This CDR3 contains 17 residues. CDR1 SQVTM and CDR2 ANQGSEA come from the germline V gene. The V segment lost 3 bases and the J segment 4 bases; nucleotides outside the gene matches: 13. CDR3 sequence: CSVEAGGRTRSTGELFF. CDR3 bases: TGCAGCGTTGAGGCAGGGGGCCGAACCCGATCCACCGGGGAGCTGTTTTTT.

Only a few counts were recorded for this clone. V is TRBV5-6 and J is TRBJ2-7; maybe TRBD2 (7 bases). Per germline, CDR1 SGHDT and CDR2 YYEEEE. The CDR3 length is 15 residues. V lost 3 bases and J 6 bases, leaving 19 bases between the germline ends. In nucleotides, the CDR3 is TGTGCCAGCAGCTGGCGGTCCCCGGGGGGCCTCGAGCAGTACTTC. Translating it yields CASSWRSPGGLEQYF.

The chain has TRBV2 and TRBJ1-1; D possibly corresponds to TRBD1 (5 bases). This CDR3 has 14 residues. CDR1 and CDR2 (germline): SNHLY, FYNNEI. Trimming stripped 1 base from V and 2 bases from J, with 8 bases between. The CDR3 DNA reads as TGTGCCAGCAGTGAAGGAAGGGGTAACACTGAAGCTTTCTTT. Amino acid sequence: CASSEGRGNTEAFF.

The chain uses TRBV25-1 and TRBJ2-2; weak D call: TRBD2 (7 bases). V was shortened by 4 bases and J by 4 bases, with 22 bases between the two germline ends. Germline-derived CDR1 and CDR2 are MGHDK and SYGVNS. The CDR3 sequence is 18 residues long. The CDR3 region has the DNA TGTGCCAGCAGTGTCCAGAGGGGGTTGGGAGGGAGCACCGGGGAGCTGTTTTTT. The encoded protein is CASSVQRGLGGSTGELFF.

The CDR3 region is CASSQAPGTSGGEQFF. CDR3 nucleotide sequence: TGCGCCAGCAGCCAAGCCCCCGGGACTAGCGGCGGTGAGCAGTTCTTC. The rearrangement links TRBV4-1 to TRBJ2-1, with TRBD2 identical over 11 bases. V shed 1 base, J shed 9 bases, and the junction held 8 bases outside the gene matches. Germline V gene data show CDR1 as MGHRA and CDR2 as YSYEKL. CDR3 size: 16 residues.

The table lists this clone with a few counts. This sequence joins TRBV15 and TRBJ2-7; 11 nucleotides agree with TRBD2. Trimming cost V 6 bases and J 0 bases; bases outside gene matches: 10. The CDR3 covers 17 residues. The germline gives CDR1 LNHNV, CDR2 YYDKDF (reference sequence). Written as DNA, the CDR3 is TGTGCCACCAGGGATCTAGCGGGAGGCGACTTCTCCTACGAGCAGTACTTC. It yields the protein CATRDLAGGDFSYEQYF. The whole variable domain, filled in from reference TRBV15 and TRBJ2-7, reads DAMVIQNPRYQVTQFGKPVTLSCSQTLNHNVMYWYQQKSSQAPKLLFHYYDKDFNNEADTPDNFQSRRPNTSFCFLDIRSPGLGDTAMYLCATRDLAGGDFSYEQYFGPGTRLTVT.

The chain joins TRBV12-3 or TRBV12-4 to TRBJ2-5; 7 bases map to TRBD1. The CDR3 covers 13 residues. J gave up 5 bases and V 4 bases, and 4 bases lay outside the gene matches. CDR3 nucleotides: TGTGCCAGCAGTTCGACAGGGTACGAGACCCAGTACTTC. Residues: CASSSTGYETQYF.

The chain carries TRBV29-1 and TRBJ1-3; D unresolved. V was clipped by 6 bases and J by 2 bases, with 17 bases between them. The germline CDR1 and CDR2 sequences are SQVTM and ANQGSEA. This CDR3 has 15 amino acids. For the CDR3, the DNA is TGCAGCGTGGAGGAGGGTAGCGGCCCTGGAAACACCATATATTTT. Translated: CSVEEGSGPGNTIYF.

This clone came up a few times. The V gene is TRBV7-9, the J gene TRBJ1-5; D not certain. V was pared by 1 base and J by 5 bases, with 6 bases between. This CDR3 has 13 residues. The germline V gene has CDR1 SEHNR and CDR2 FQNEAQ (reference sequence). CDR3: CASSLDGYQPQHF. CDR3 bases: TGTGCCAGCAGCTTAGACGGTTATCAGCCCCAGCATTTT.

The V call is TRBV15, the J call TRBJ2-1; no firm D call. The CDR3 is made up of 16 amino acids. Trimming shortened V by 0 bases and J by 0 bases, and 9 bases separated the two germline ends. Per germline, CDR1 LNHNV and CDR2 YYDKDF (reference sequence). The CDR3 coding sequence is TGTGCCACCAGCAGAGATCGGTCCGGCTCCTACAATGAGCAGTTCTTC. It yields the protein CATSRDRSGSYNEQFF.

The chain carries TRBV11-2 and TRBJ2-4; D perhaps matches TRBD2 (5 bases). Trimming took 3 bases from V and 12 from J, leaving 12 bases between them. Per germline, CDR1 SGHAT and CDR2 FQNNGV. The CDR3 covers 12 residues. In DNA form, the CDR3 reads TGTGCCAGCAGCTTTGGGTCAGCGGATCAGTACTTC. Translated: CASSFGSADQYF.

The CDR3 DNA reads TGTGCCAGCAGCCCAAGAACAGGGGGACAAGACAATGAGCAGTTCTTC. Its protein product is CASSPRTGGQDNEQFF. This chain uses TRBV7-9 with TRBJ2-1; 8 positions match TRBD1. The CDR3 loop spans 16 amino acids. Germline assignment: CDR1 SEHNR and CDR2 FQNEAQ (reference sequence). Losses at the gene ends were 5 bases for V and 5 bases for J; bases not matched to a gene: 11.

The genes are TRBV10-3 and TRBJ2-7; 7 nucleotides agree with TRBD1. The CDR3 runs to 16 residues. Germline V gene lookup returns CDR1 ENHRY and CDR2 SYGVKD. V dropped 4 bases and J dropped 3; count of bases not matched to a gene: 12. The CDR3 coding sequence is TGTGCCATCAGTGTTGGATCGACAGGGTCCTACTACGAGCAGTACTTC. Protein product: CAISVGSTGSYYEQYF.

This clone was detected a few times. CDR3 in DNA: TGTGCCAGCAGCGATAGGGACTACGAGGGTTCACCCCTCCACTTT. Its protein product is CASSDRDYEGSPLHF. The rearrangement uses TRBV7-6 and TRBJ1-6; D is perhaps TRBD1 (5 bases). CDR1 SGHVS and CDR2 FNYEAQ come from the germline V gene. V lost 5 bases, J lost 9 bases, and 17 bases lay in between. The CDR3 has 15 residues.

The V call is TRBV6-6, the J call TRBJ2-7; the match to TRBD2 covers 7 bases. Germline assignment: CDR1 MNHNY and CDR2 SVGAGI (reference sequence). The CDR3 extends over 14 amino acids. The trim removed 5 bases at V and 2 bases at J, leaving 6 bases unmatched. The CDR3 region is CASSPGRWPYEQYF. The CDR3 coding sequence is TGTGCCAGCAGTCCCGGGAGGTGGCCCTACGAGCAGTACTTC.

V is TRBV7-3 and J is TRBJ2-7; 9 bases are a match to TRBD1. This CDR3 is built from 13 residues. Germline CDR1 SGHTA, CDR2 FQGTGA. The junction had 1 base not matched to a gene; V was cut back by 3 bases and J by 4 bases. The CDR3 sequence: CASSLDRGYEQYF. CDR3 nucleotide sequence: TGTGCCAGCAGCTTGGACAGGGGTTACGAGCAGTACTTC.